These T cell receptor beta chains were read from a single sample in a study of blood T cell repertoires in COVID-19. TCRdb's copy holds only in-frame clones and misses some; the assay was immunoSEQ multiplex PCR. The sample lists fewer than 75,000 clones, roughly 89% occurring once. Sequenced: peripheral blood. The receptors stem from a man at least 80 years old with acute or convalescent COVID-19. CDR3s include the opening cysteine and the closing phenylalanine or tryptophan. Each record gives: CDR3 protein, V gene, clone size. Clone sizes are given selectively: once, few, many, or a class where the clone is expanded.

CDR3aa: CASPTGGAGNQPQHF; v_gene: TRBV19; abundance: once
CDR3aa: CASSFPGLAINEQYF; v_gene: TRBV5-4; abundance: .
CDR3aa: CASSYTGNYGYTF; v_gene: TRBV19; abundance: .
CDR3aa: CASSSRPRSDGYTF; v_gene: TRBV6-5; abundance: .
CDR3aa: CASSGTGVPGYTF; v_gene: TRBV10-1; abundance: .
CDR3aa: CASSRTSGTNTGELFF; v_gene: TRBV18; abundance: .
CDR3aa: CATSDSRGLTEAFF; v_gene: TRBV24-1; abundance: .
CDR3aa: CASSLTGAYGYTF; v_gene: TRBV13; abundance: .
CDR3aa: CASSPKEMGRVETQYF; v_gene: TRBV3-1/TRBV3-2; abundance: .
CDR3aa: CASRGSPADTQYF; v_gene: TRBV2; abundance: .
CDR3aa: CASSWQAVGNTEAFF; v_gene: TRBV19; abundance: .
CDR3aa: CASSSTGTYGYTF; v_gene: TRBV7-9; abundance: .
CDR3aa: CASSGTGELFF; v_gene: TRBV6-5; abundance: .
CDR3aa: CASSSGGTGNQPQHF; v_gene: TRBV6-5; abundance: .
CDR3aa: CASLGQGYNEQFF; v_gene: TRBV7-9; abundance: .
CDR3aa: CASSSPRENTEAFF; v_gene: TRBV19; abundance: .